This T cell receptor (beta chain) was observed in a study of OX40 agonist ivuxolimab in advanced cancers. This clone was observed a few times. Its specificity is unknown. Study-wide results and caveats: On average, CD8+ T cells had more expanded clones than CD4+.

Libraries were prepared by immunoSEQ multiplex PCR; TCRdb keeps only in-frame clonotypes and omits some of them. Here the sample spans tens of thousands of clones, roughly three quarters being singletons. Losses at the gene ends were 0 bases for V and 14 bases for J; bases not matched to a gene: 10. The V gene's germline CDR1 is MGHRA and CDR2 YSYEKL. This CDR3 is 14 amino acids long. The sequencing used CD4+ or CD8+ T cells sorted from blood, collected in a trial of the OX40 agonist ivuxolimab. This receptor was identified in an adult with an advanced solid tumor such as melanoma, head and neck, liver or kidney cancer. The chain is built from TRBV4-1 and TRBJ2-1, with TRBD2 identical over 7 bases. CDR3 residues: CASSQDGGGRGEFF. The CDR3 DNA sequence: TGCGCCAGCAGCCAAGATGGAGGTGGGAGGGGTGAGTTCTTC.